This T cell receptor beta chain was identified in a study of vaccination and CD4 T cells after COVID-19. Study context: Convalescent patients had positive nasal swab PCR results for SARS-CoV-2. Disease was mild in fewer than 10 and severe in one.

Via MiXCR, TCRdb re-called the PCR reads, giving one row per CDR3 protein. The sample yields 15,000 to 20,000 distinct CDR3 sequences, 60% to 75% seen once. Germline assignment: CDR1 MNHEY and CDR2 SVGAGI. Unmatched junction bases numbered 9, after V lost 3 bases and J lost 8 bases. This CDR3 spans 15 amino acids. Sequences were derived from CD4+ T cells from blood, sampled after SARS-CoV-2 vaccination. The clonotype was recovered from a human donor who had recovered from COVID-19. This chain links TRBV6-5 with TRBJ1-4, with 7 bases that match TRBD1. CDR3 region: CASSYMGQRDEKLFF. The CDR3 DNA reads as TGTGCCAGCAGTTATATGGGACAGAGGGACGAAAAACTGTTTTTT.